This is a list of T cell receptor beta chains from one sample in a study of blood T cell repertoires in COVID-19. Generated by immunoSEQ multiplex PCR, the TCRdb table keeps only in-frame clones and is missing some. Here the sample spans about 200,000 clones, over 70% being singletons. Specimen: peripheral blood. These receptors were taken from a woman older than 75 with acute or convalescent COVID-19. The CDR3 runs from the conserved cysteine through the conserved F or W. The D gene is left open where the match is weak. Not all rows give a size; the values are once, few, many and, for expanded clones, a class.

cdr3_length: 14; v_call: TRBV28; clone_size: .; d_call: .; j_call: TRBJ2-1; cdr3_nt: TGTGCCAGCACTCCCGAGGGTCGGGACAATGAGCAGTTCTTC; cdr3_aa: CASTPEGRDNEQFF
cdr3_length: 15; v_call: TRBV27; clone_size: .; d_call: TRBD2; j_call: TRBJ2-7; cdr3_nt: TGTGCCAGCAGTCCTCGGACTAGCGGGACTGGCGAGCAGTACTTC; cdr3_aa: CASSPRTSGTGEQYF
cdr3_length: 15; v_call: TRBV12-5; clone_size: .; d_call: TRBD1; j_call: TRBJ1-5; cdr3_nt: TGTGCTAGTGGTCCGGGTGGGACAGGGGCTCAGCCCCAGCATTTT; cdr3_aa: CASGPGGTGAQPQHF
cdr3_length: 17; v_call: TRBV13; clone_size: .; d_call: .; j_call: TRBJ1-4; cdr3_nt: TGTGCCAGCAGCTTAGCCAGGGAAACCCGGACTAATGAAAAACTGTTTTTT; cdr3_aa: CASSLARETRTNEKLFF
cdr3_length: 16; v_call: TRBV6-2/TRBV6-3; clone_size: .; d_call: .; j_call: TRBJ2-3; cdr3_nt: TGTGCCAGCAGTTACGGGGAGGCCTCTTCCACAGATACGCAGTATTTT; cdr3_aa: CASSYGEASSTDTQYF
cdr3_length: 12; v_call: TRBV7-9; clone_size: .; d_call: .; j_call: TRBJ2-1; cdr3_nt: TGTGCCAGCGGGGGGGCCGAATATGAGCAGTTCTTC; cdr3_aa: CASGGAEYEQFF
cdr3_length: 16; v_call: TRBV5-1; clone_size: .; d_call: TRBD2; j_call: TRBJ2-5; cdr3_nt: TGCGCCAGCAGTTCCTCAGCGGGGGGGTACCAAGAGACCCAGTACTTC; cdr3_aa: CASSSSAGGYQETQYF
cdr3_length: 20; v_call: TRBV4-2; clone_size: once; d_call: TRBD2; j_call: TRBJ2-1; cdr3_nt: TGTGCCAGCAGCCAAGAGTTGCAGCGGGGAGACAAAGCGATTCGAAATGAGCAGTTCTTC; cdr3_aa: CASSQELQRGDKAIRNEQFF
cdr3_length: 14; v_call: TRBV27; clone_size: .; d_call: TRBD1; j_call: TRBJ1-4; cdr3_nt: TGTGCCAGCAGTATACAGGGGCGTAATGAAAAACTGTTTTTT; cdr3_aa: CASSIQGRNEKLFF
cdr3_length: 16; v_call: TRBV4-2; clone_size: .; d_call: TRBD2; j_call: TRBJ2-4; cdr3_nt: TGTGCCAGCAGCCAGACTAGCGTCCTAGCCAAAAACATTCAGTACTTC; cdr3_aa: CASSQTSVLAKNIQYF
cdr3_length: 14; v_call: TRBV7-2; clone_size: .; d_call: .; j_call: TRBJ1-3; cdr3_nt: TGTGCCAGCAGCTTAGCACAAATTGGAAACACCATATATTTT; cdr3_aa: CASSLAQIGNTIYF
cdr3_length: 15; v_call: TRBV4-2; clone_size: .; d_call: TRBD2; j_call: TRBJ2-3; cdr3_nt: TGTGCCAGCAGCGCAACTAGCGGGGAGTGGGATACGCAGTATTTT; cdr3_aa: CASSATSGEWDTQYF
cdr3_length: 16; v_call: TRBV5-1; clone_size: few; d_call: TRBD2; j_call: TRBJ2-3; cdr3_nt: TGCGCCAGCAGCTTGGCTCTAGCGGAAAGCACAGATACGCAGTATTTT; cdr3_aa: CASSLALAESTDTQYF
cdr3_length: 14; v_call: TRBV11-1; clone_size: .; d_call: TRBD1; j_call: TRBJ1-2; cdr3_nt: TGTGCCAGCAGCCCCAGGACAGGGGCCTATGGCTACACCTTC; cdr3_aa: CASSPRTGAYGYTF
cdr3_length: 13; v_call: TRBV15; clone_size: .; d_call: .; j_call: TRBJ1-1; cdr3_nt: TGTGCCACCAGCAGAGATCGGGGGGCTGAAGCTTTCTTT; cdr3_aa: CATSRDRGAEAFF
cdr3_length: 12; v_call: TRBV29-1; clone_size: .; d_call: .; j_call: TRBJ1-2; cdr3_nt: TGCAGCGTTGAAGAGACAGCCGATGGCTACACCTTC; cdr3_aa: CSVEETADGYTF
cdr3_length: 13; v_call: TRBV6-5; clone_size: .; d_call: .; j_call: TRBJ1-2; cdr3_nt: TGTGCCAGCAGCACAGGGAACGATTATGGCTACACCTTC; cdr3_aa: CASSTGNDYGYTF
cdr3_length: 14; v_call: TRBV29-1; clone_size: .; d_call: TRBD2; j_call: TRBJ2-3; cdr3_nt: TGCAGCGTTGAACAGCGGGGGGGGCCAGATACGCAGTATTTT; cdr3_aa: CSVEQRGGPDTQYF
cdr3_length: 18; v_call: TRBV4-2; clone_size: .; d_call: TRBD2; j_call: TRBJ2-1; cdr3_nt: TGTGCCAGCAGCCAAGATCGCCCCTTAGCGGGAGGCTACAATGAGCAGTTCTTC; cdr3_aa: CASSQDRPLAGGYNEQFF
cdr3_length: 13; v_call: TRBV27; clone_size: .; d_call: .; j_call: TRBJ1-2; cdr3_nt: TGTGCCAGCAGTGATCAGGGCTGGGAAGGCTACACCTTC; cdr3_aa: CASSDQGWEGYTF
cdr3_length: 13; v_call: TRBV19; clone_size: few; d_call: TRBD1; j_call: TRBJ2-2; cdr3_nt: TGTGCCAGTAGTATGAGAGGGGGCGCAGCGCTGTTTTTT; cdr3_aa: CASSMRGGAALFF
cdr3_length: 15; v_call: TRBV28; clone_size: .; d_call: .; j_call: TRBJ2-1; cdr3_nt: TGTGCCAGCAGTTTAGACACAGGGTACTACAATGAGCAGTTCTTC; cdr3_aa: CASSLDTGYYNEQFF
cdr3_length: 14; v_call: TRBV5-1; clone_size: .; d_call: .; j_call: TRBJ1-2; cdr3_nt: TGCGCCAGCAGCTTGGAAGGGGCTAACTATGGCTACACCTTC; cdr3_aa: CASSLEGANYGYTF
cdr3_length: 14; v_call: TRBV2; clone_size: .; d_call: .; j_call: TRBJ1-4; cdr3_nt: TGTGCCACGGCCTCGGACAGCGCTAATGAAAAACTGTTTTTT; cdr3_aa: CATASDSANEKLFF
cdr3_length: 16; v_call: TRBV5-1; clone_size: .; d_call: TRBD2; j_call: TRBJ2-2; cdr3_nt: TGCGCCAGCAGCCTGACTAGCGGGAGGGCGAGCGGGGAGCTGTTTTTT; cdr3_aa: CASSLTSGRASGELFF
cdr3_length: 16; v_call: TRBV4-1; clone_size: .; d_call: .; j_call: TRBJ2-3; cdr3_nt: TGCGCCAGCAGCCAAGATCCCGGAGCCAGGGGAGATACGCAGTATTTT; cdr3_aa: CASSQDPGARGDTQYF
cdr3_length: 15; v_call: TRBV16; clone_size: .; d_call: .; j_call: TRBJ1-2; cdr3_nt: TGTGCCAGCAGCCAATACGTCCAGGGTAACTATGGCTACACCTTC; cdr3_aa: CASSQYVQGNYGYTF
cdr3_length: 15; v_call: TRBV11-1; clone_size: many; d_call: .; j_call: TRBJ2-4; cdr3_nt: TGTGCCAGCAGCTCAGACAGTGTAGCCAAAAACATTCAGTACTTC; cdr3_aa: CASSSDSVAKNIQYF
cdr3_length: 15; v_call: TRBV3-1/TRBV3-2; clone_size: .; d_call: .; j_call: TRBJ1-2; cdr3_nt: TGTGCCAGCAGCCAAGATACAGGGACCGGCTATGGCTACACCTTC; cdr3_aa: CASSQDTGTGYGYTF
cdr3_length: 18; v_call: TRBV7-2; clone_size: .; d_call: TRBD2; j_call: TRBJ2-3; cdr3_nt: TGTGCCAGCAGCTTAGCGGGAGCGGGGGGGCATTTGGGAGATACGCAGTATTTT; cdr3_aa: CASSLAGAGGHLGDTQYF
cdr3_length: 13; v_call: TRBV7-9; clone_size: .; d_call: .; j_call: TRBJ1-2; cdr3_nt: TGTGCCAGCAGCTTAGGGACTGATGAGGGCTACACCTTC; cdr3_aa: CASSLGTDEGYTF
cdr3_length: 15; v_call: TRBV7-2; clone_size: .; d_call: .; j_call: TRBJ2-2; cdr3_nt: TGTGCCAGCAGCTTAGGAGGCGGCGGGGCCGGGGAGCTGTTTTTT; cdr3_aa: CASSLGGGGAGELFF
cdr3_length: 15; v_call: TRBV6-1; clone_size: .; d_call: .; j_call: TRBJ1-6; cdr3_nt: TGTGCCAGCAGTGAAGGCAGCGTTCTTAATTCACCCCTCCACTTT; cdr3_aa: CASSEGSVLNSPLHF
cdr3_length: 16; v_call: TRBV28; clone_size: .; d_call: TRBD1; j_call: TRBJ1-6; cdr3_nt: TGTGCCAGCTATGTAAGGGGGCGATTGAATAATTCACCCCTCCACTTT; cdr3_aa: CASYVRGRLNNSPLHF
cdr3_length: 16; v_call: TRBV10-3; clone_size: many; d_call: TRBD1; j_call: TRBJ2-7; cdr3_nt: TGTGCCATCAGTCGACCTCCCGGGACAGCCTCCTACGAGCAGTACTTC; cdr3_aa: CAISRPPGTASYEQYF
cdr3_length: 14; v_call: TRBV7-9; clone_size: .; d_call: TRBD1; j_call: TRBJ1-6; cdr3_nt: TGTGCCAGCAGCTTCCGGACAGGAGATTCACCCCTCCACTTT; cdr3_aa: CASSFRTGDSPLHF
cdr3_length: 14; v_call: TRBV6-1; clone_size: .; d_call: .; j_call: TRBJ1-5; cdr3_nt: TGTGCCAGCAGTGCCACAGGGTTGGGGCAGCCCCAGCATTTT; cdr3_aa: CASSATGLGQPQHF
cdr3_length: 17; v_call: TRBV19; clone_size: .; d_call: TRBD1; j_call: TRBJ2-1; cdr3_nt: TGTGCCAGTAGTATCCCTTTCGGGACAGGCGGCTACAATGAGCAGTTCTTC; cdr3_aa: CASSIPFGTGGYNEQFF
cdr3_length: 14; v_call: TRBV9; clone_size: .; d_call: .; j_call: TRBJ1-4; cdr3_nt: TGTGCCAGCAGCGTAGGGACAGAGCGTGAAAAACTGTTTTTT; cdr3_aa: CASSVGTEREKLFF
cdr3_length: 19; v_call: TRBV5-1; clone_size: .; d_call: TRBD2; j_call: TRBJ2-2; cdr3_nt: TGCGCCAGCAGCTTGTCCACAGGACTAGCGGGGGGTTTGGCCGGGGAGCTGTTTTTT; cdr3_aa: CASSLSTGLAGGLAGELFF
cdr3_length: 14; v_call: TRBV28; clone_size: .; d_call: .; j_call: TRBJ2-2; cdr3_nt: TGTGCCAGCAGCCCCCCTGGGAGGACCGGGGAGCTGTTTTTT; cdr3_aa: CASSPPGRTGELFF
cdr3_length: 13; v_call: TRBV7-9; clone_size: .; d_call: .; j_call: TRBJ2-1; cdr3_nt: TGTGCCAGCAGCTTAGACAACTACAATGAGCAGTTCTTC; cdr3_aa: CASSLDNYNEQFF
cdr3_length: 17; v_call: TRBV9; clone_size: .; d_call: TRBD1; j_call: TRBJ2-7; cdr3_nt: TGTGCCAGCAGCGTATCCGATTTCCGGGACAGGGTTGGCGAGCAGTACTTC; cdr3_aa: CASSVSDFRDRVGEQYF
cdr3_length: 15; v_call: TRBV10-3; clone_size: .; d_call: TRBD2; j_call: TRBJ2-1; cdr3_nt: TGTGCCATCAGTGACAGCGGGGGGGTATACAATGAGCAGTTCTTC; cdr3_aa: CAISDSGGVYNEQFF